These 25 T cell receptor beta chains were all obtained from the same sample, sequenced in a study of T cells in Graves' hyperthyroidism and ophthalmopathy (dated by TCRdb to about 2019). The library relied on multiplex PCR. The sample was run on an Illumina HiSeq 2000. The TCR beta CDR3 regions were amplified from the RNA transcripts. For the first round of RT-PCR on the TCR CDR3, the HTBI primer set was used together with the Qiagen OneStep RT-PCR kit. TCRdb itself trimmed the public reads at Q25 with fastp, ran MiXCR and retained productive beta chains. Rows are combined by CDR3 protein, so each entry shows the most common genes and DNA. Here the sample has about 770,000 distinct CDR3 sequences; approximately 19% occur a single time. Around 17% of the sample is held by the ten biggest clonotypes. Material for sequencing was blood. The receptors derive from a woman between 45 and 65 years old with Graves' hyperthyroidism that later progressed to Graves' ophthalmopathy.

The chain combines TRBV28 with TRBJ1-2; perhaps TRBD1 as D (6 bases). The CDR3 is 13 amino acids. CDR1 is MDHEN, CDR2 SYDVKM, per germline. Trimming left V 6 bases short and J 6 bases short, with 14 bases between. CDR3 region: CASSTSGADGYTF. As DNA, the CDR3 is TGTGCCAGCAGCACTTCAGGGGCGGATGGCTACACCTTC.

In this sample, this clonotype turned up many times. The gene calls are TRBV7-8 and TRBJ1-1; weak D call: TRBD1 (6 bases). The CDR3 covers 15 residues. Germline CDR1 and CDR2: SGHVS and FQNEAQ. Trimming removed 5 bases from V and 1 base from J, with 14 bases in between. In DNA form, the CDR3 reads TGTGCCAGCAGCCGCGTGGGGGCCGAGAACACTGAAGCTTTCTTT. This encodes CASSRVGAENTEAFF.

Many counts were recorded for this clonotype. DNA of the CDR3: TGTGCCTGGAGTGCCGGGACAGGGACCACTGAAGCTTTCTTT. Its translation is CAWSAGTGTTEAFF. This chain links TRBV30 with TRBJ1-1; 9 bases map to TRBD1. V lost 1 base, J lost 4 bases, and 4 bases stayed unmatched. Germline-derived CDR1 and CDR2 are GTSNPN and SVGIG (reference sequence). The CDR3 is 14 residues long. The variable domain in full, with the rest retrieved from reference TRBV30 and TRBJ1-1, is SQTIHQWPATLVQPVGSPLSLECTVEGTSNPNLYWYRQAAGRGLQLLFYSVGIGQISSEVPQNLSASRPQDRQFILSSKKLLLSDSGFYLCAWSAGTGTTEAFFGQGTRLTVV.

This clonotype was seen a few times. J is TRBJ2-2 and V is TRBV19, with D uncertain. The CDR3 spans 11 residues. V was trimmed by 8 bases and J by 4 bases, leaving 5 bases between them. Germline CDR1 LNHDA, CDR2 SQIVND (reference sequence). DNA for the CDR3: TGTGCCAGTTATTCCACCGGGGAGCTGTTTTTT. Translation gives CASYSTGELFF.

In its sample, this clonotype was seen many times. CDR3 nucleotide sequence: TGTGCCAGCAGCGTCGGGACAGCGAACACTGAAGCTTTCTTT. The encoded protein is CASSVGTANTEAFF. The chain uses TRBV12-3 or TRBV12-4 and TRBJ1-1, with 7 bases lining up with TRBD1. The CDR3 contains 14 residues. With V trimmed by 6 bases and J by 1 base, 5 bases remained unmatched.

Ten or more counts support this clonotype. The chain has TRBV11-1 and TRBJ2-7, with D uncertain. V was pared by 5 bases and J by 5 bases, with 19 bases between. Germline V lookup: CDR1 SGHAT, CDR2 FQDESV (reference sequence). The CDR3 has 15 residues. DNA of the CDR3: TGTGCCAGCAGCCCCGAAGGGCACAAGGGCGACGAGCAGTACTTC. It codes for CASSPEGHKGDEQYF.

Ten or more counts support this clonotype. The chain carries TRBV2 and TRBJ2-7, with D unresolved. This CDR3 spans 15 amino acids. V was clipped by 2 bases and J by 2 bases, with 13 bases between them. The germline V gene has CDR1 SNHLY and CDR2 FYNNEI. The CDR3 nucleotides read TGTGCCAGCAGTGAAATGATTGGCTCCGCCTACGAGCAGTACTTC. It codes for CASSEMIGSAYEQYF.

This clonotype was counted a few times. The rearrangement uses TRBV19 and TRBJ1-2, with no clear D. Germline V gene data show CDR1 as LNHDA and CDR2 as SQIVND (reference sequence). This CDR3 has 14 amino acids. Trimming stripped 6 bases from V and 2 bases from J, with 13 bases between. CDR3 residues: CASRDEGRNYGYTF. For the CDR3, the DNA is TGTGCCAGTAGAGACGAAGGGAGGAACTATGGCTACACCTTC.

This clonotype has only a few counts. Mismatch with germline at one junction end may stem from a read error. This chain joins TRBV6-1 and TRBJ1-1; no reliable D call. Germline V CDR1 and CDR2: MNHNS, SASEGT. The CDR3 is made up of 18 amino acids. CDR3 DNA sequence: TGTACCAGCGGAGGAATTCGGGAACGGGTTAGGATGAACACTGAAGCTTTCTTT. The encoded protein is CTSGGIRERVRMNTEAFF.

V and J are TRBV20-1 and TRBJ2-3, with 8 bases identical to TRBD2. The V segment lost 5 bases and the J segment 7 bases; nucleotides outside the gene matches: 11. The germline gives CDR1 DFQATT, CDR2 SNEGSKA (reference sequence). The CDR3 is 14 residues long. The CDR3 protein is CSALGGGQVNTQYF. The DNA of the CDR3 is TGCAGTGCTCTCGGGGGGGGGCAAGTGAATACGCAGTATTTT.

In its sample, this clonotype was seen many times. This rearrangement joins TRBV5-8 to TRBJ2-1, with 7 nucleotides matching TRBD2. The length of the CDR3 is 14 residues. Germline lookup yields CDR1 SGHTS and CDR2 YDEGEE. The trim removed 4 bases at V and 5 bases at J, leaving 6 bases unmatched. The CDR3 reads CASSPGGWDNEQFF. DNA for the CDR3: TGTGCCAGCAGCCCGGGGGGTTGGGACAATGAGCAGTTCTTC.

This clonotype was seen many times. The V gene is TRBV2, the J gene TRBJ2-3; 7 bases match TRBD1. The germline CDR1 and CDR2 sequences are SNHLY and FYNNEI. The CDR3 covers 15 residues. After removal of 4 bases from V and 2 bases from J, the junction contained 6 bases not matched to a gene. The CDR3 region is CASSGEGAITDTQYF. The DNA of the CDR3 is TGTGCCAGCAGTGGAGAGGGGGCCATCACAGATACGCAGTATTTT.

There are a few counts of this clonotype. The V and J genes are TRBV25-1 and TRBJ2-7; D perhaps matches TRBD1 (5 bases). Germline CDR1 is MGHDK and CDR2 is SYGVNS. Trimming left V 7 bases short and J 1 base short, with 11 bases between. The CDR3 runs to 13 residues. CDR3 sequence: CASIRAGSYEQYF. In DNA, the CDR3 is TGTGCCAGCATACGTGCAGGGTCCTACGAGCAGTACTTC.

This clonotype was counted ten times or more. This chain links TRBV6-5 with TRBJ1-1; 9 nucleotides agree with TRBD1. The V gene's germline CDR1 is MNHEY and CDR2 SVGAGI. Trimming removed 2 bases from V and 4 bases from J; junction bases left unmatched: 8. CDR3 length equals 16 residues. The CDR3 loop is CASSYPLDRGGTEAFF. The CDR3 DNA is TGTGCCAGCAGTTACCCCCTGGACAGGGGAGGCACTGAAGCTTTCTTT.

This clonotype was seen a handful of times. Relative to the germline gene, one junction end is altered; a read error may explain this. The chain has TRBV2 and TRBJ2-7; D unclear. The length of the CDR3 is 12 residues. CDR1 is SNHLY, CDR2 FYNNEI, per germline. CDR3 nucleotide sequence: TGTGCCAGCCTTAAGGAAACCTACGAGCGGTACTTC. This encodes CASLKETYERYF. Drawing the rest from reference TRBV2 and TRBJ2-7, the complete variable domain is EPEVTQTPSHQVTQMGQEVILRCVPISNHLYFYWYRQILGQKVEFLVSFYNNEISEKSEIFDDQFSVERPDGSNFTLKIRSTKLEDSAMYFCASLKETYERYFGPGTRLTVT.

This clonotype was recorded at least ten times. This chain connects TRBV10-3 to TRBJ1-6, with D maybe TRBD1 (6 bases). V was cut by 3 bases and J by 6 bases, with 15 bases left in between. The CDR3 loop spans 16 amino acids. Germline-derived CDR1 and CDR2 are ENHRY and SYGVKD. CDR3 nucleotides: TGTGCCATCAGTGACCGGACAGTCTCCCGTAATTCACCCCTCCACTTT. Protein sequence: CAISDRTVSRNSPLHF.

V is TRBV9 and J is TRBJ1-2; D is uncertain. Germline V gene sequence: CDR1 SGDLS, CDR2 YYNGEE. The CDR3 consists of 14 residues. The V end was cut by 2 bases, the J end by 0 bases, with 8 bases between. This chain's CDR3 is CASSVQAANYGYTF. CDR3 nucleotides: TGTGCCAGCAGCGTGCAGGCGGCTAACTATGGCTACACCTTC.

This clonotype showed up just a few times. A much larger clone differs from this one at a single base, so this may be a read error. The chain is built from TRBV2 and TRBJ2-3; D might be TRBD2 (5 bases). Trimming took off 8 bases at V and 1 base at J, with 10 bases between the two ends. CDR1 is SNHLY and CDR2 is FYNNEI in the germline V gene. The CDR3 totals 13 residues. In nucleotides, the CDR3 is TGTGCCAGCCGTTACGGGGGCACAGATACGCAGTATTTT. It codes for CASRYGGTDTQYF.

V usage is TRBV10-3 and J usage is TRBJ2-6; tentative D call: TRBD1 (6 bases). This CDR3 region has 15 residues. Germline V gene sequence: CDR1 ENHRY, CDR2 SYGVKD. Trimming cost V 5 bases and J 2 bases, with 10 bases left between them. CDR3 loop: CAISTGTTGANVLTF. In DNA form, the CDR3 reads TGTGCCATCAGTACCGGGACAACTGGGGCCAACGTCCTGACTTTC.

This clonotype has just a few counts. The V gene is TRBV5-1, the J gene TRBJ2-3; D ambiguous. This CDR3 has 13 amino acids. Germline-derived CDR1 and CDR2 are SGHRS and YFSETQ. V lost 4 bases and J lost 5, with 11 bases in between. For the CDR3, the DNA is TGCGCCAGCAGCCCCCCCTGGGTAGATACGCAGTATTTT. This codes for CASSPPWVDTQYF.

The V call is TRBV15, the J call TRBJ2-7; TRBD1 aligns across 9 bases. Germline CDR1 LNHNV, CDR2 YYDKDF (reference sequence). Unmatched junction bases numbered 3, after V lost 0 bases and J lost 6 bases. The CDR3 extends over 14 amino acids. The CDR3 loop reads CATSRDRTGVEQYF. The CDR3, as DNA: TGTGCCACCAGCAGAGATCGGACAGGGGTCGAGCAGTACTTC.

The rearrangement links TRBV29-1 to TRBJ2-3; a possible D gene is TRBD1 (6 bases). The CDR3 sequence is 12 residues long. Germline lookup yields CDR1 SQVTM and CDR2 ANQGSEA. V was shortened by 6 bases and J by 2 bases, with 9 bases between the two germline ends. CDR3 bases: TGCAGCGTCTGGACAGTCACAGATACGCAGTATTTT. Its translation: CSVWTVTDTQYF.

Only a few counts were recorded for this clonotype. The CDR3 coding sequence is TGTGCCAGCAGTCCCGGGACCTCGGAGACCCAGTACTTC. Encoded protein: CASSPGTSETQYF. This chain joins TRBV6-1 and TRBJ2-5, with D perhaps matching TRBD1 or TRBD2 (5 bases each). The germline V and J ends were trimmed by 5 bases and 5 bases, with 12 bases remaining between them. From germline, CDR1 is MNHNS and CDR2 SASEGT. The CDR3 sequence is 13 residues long.

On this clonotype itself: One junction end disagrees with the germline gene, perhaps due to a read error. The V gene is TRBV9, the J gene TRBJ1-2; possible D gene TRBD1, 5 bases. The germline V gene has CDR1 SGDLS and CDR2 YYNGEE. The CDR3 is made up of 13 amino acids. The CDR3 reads CASSVVLGLGCTF. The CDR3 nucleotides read TGTGCCAGCAGCGTAGTTTTGGGGCTTGGCTGCACCTTC.

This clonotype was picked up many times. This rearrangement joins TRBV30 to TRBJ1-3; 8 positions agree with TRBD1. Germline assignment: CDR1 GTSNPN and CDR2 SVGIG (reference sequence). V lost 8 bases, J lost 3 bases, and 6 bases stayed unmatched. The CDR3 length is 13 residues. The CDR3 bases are TGTGCCGCAACAGGGGGGTATGGAAACACCATATATTTT. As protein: CAATGGYGNTIYF.